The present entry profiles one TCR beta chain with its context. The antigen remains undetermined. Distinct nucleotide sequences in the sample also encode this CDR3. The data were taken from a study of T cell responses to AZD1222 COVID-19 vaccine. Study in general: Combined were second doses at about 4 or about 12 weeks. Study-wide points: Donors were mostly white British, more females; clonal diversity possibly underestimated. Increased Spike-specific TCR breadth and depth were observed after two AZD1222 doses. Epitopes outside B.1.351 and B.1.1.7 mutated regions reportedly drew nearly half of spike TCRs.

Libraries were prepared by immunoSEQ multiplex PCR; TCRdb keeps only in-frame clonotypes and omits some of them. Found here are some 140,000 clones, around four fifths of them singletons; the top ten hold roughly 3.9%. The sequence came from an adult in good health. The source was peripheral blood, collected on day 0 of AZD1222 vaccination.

The CDR3 DNA follows: TGTGCCAGCAGAGGTAGCGCTGAAAAACTGTTTTTT. The encoded protein is CASRGSAEKLFF. The chain couples TRBV2 to TRBJ1-4; D not resolved. V was clipped by 6 bases and J by 7 bases, with 9 bases between them. The length of the CDR3 is 12 residues. Per the germline V gene, CDR1 is SNHLY and CDR2 is FYNNEI. Filled out from reference TRBV2 and TRBJ1-4, the complete variable domain reads EPEVTQTPSHQVTQMGQEVILRCVPISNHLYFYWYRQILGQKVEFLVSFYNNEISEKSEIFDDQFSVERPDGSNFTLKIRSTKLEDSAMYFCASRGSAEKLFFGSGTQLSVL.